Detailed here is one TCR beta chain. The antigen is undetermined. The sample belongs to a study of OX40 agonist ivuxolimab in advanced cancers. As for the study in general: Three dose-escalation patients had partial responses: one with hepatocellular carcinoma and two with cutaneous melanoma. Findings and limits, study-wide: In the 0.1-3.0 mg/kg groups, partial responders showed among the lowest expansion. Among the nonresponders, some also had low normalized T-cell clonal expansion.

Germline CDR1 reads SEHNR; CDR2 reads FQNEAQ (reference sequence). Trimming removed 0 bases from V and 4 bases from J; junction bases left unmatched: 14. The CDR3 spans 19 residues. Assay: immunoSEQ multiplex PCR; the TCRdb copy retains only in-frame clones and omits some. The table shows about 76,000 clones, with 84% occurring only once. Samples of blood were obtained at baseline, on cycle 4 day 1, and on cycle 7 day 1. The sequencing used CD4+ or CD8+ T cells sorted from blood, collected in a trial of the OX40 agonist ivuxolimab. The chain couples TRBV7-9 to TRBJ1-1; TRBD1 aligns across 10 bases. The receptor comes from an adult with an advanced solid tumor such as melanoma, head and neck, liver or kidney cancer. The CDR3 protein is CASSLAFTGTGAWATEAFF. As DNA, the CDR3 is TGTGCCAGCAGCTTAGCCTTTACGGGGACAGGGGCCTGGGCCACTGAAGCTTTCTTT.